Sequencing of this T cell receptor beta chain was carried out in a study of shared clonotypes between healthy human individuals. Study at large: Per-donor plates numbered three CD4 naive, three CD4 memory, two CD8 naive and one CD8 memory. Study-wide points: The study found lower generation probabilities in non-shared clonotypes than in those shared by all four donors. Naive subsets usually exceeded memory subsets in estimated richness.

Naive CD8 cells lacked CD45RO, underwent positive selection for CCR7 and left out terminally differentiated effector memory CD45RA+ cells. About this clone: The target antigen is unknown.

Genomic DNA belonging to each subset was distributed in equal measure over several immunoSEQ plates. Assay: immunoSEQ multiplex PCR; the TCRdb copy retains only in-frame clones and omits some. The data contain about 2.2 million clones, around 93% of them seen just once; the ten biggest clones take up around 1.8%. The germline V gene encodes CDR1 SGHRS and CDR2 YFSETQ. V was cut by 3 bases and J by 2 bases, with 17 bases left in between. The CDR3 runs to 16 residues. The specimen was naive CD8+ T cells from PBMCs. J is TRBJ2-5 and V is TRBV5-1, with D possibly being TRBD1 (6 bases). The sequence came from a young man in good health. Some clones in this sample may be carry-over from other donors' samples. The CDR3 DNA sequence: TGCGCCAGCAGCTCTCTAGGGACAAATATTCAAGAGACCCAGTACTTC. Protein: CASSSLGTNIQETQYF.